This T cell receptor beta chain originates from a study of T cells in Graves' hyperthyroidism and ophthalmopathy. Study-wide findings and caveats: Patients with ophthalmopathy were separated from those with stable hyperthyroidism by a 13 V-J model.

Together with thyroid ultrasound, orbital computed tomography, serum thyroxine and TRAb, clinical symptoms were used for diagnoses. Amplification of TCR beta CDR3 regions was performed using RNA transcripts as template. In the first-round RT-PCR of the TCR CDR3, the HTBI primer set was used. TCRdb independently ran MiXCR on the multiplex PCR reads; one entry per CDR3 protein. The sample holds roughly 570,000 distinct CDR3 sequences, around 46% seen once. This CDR3 is 16 amino acids long. Trimming left V 5 bases short and J 3 bases short, with 20 bases between. In germline, CDR1 is SGDLS, CDR2 YYNGEE. This clonotype occurred many times. The antigen remains undetermined.

The clonotype originates from a woman aged 18 to 35 with Graves' hyperthyroidism. The source material was peripheral blood or thyroid tissue (not recorded which). The chain has TRBV9 and TRBJ1-1, with D perhaps TRBD1 (6 bases). CDR3 coding DNA: TGTGCCAGCAGTTCTAAATCAGGGGCGCGGGACACTGAAGCTTTCTTT. Amino acids: CASSSKSGARDTEAFF. Full variable domain (rest looked up from reference TRBV9 and TRBJ1-1): DSGVTQTPKHLITATGQRVTLRCSPRSGDLSVYWYQQSLDQGLQFLIQYYNGEERAKGNILERFSAQQFPDLHSELNLSSLELGDSALYFCASSSKSGARDTEAFFGQGTRLTVV.